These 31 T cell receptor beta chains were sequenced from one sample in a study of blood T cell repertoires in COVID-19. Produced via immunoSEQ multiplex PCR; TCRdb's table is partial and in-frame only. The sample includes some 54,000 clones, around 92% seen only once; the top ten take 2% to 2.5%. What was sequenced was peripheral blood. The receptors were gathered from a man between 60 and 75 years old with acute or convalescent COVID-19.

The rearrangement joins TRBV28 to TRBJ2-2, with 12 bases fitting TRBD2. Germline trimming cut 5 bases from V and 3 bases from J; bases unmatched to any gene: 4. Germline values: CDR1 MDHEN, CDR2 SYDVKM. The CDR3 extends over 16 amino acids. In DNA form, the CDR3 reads TGTGCCAGCAGTCCTCGACTAGCGGGAGACACCGGGGAGCTGTTTTTT. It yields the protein CASSPRLAGDTGELFF.

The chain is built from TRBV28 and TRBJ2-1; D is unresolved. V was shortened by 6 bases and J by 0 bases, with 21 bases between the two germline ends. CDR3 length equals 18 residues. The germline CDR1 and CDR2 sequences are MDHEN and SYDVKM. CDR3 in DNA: TGTGCCAGCAGCTCAAACGCTCACGGCGGAAGCTCCTACAATGAGCAGTTCTTC. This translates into CASSSNAHGGSSYNEQFF.

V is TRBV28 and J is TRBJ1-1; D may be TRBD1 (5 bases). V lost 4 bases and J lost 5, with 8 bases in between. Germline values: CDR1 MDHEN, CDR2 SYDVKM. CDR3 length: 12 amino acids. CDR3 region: CASSWGETEAFF. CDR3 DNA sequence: TGTGCCAGCAGTTGGGGGGAGACTGAAGCTTTCTTT.

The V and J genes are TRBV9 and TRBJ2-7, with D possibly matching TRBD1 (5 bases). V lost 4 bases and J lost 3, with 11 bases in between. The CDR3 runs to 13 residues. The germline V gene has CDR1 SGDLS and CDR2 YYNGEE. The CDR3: CASSQAGLYEQYF. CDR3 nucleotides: TGTGCCAGCAGCCAAGCAGGGCTCTACGAGCAGTACTTC.

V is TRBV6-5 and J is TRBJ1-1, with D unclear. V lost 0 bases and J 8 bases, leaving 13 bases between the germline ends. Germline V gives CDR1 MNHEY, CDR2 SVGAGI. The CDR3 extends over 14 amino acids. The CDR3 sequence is CASSYSTGKREAFF. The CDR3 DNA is TGTGCCAGCAGTTACTCGACGGGCAAGCGGGAAGCTTTCTTT.

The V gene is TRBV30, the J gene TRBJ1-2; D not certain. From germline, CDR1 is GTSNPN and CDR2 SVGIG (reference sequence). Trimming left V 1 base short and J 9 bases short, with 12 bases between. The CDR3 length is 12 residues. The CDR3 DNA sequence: TGTGCCTGGAGTGCCCTCGGGTACAGCTACACCTTC. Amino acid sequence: CAWSALGYSYTF.

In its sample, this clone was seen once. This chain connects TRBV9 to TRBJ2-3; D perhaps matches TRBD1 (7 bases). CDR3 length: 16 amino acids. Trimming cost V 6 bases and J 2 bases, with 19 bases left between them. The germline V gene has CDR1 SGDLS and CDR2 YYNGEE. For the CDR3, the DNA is TGTGCCAGCACCTTAGGAGGGACAGTAACCACAGATACGCAGTATTTT. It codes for CASTLGGTVTTDTQYF.

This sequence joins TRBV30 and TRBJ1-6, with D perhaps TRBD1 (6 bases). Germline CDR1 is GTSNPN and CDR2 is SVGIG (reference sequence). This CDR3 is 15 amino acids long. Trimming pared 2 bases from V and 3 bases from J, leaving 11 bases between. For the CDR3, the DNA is TGTGCCTGGAGTCGGGGAGGGGGCTATAATTCACCCCTCCACTTT. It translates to CAWSRGGGYNSPLHF.

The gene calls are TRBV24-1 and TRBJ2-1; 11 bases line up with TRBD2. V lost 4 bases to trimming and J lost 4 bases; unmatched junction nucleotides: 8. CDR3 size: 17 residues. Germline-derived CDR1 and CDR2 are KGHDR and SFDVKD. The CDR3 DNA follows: TGTGCCACCAGTGACGGAATAGCGGGAGGGGGGTACAATGAGCAGTTCTTC. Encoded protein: CATSDGIAGGGYNEQFF.

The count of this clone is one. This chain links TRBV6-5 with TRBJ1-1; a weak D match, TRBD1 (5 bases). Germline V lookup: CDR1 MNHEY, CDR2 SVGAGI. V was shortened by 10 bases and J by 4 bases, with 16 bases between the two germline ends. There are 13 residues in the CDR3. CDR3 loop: CATQRGSGTEAFF. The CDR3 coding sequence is TGTGCCACTCAGCGGGGGTCGGGCACTGAAGCTTTCTTT.

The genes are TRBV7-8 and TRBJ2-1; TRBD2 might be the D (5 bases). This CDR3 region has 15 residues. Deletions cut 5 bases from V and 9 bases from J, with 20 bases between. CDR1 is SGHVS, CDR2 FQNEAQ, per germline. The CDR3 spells CASSLLEAAAGEQFF. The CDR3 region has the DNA TGTGCCAGCAGCCTACTAGAAGCGGCCGCGGGTGAGCAGTTCTTC.

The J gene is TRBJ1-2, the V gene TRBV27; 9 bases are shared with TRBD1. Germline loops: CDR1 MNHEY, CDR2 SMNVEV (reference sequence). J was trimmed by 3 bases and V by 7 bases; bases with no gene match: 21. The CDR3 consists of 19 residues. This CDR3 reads CASTLRTHPGQGSDYGYTF. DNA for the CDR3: TGTGCCAGCACCTTAAGAACCCACCCGGGACAGGGTTCTGACTATGGCTACACCTTC.

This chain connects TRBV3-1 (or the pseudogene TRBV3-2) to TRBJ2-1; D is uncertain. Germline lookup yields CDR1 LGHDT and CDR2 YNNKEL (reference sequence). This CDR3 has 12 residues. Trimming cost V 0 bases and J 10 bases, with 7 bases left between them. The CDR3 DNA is TGTGCCAGCAGCCAAGATTTTAGCGAGCAGTTCTTC. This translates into CASSQDFSEQFF.

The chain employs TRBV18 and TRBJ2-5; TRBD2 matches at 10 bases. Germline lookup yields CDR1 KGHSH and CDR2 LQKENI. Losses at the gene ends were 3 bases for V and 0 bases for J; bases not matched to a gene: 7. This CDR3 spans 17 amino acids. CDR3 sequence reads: CASSPGLAVMYQETQYF. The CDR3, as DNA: TGTGCCAGCTCACCCGGACTAGCGGTCATGTACCAAGAGACCCAGTACTTC.

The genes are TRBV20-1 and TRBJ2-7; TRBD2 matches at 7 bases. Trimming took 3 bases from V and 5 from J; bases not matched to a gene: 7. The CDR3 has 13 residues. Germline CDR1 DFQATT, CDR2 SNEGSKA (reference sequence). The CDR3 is CSASWDYRDEQYF. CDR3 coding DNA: TGCAGTGCTAGTTGGGACTATCGGGACGAGCAGTACTTC.

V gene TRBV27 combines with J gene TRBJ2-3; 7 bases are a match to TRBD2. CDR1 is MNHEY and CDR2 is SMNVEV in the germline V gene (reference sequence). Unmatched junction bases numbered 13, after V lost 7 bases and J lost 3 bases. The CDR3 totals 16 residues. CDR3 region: CASNPSRLARTDTQYF. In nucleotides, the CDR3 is TGTGCCAGCAATCCGTCTCGACTAGCAAGGACAGATACGCAGTATTTT.

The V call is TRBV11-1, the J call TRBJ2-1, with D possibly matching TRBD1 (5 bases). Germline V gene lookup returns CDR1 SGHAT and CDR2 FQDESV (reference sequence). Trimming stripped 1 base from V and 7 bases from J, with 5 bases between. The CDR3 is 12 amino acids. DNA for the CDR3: TGTGCCAGCAGCTTAGAGGGGAATGAGCAGTTCTTC. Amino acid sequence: CASSLEGNEQFF. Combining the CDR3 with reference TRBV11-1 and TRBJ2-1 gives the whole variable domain EAEVAQSPRYKITEKSQAVAFWCDPISGHATLYWYRQILGQGPELLVQFQDESVVDDSQLPKDRFSAERLKGVDSTLKIQPAELGDSAMYLCASSLEGNEQFFGPGTRLTVL.

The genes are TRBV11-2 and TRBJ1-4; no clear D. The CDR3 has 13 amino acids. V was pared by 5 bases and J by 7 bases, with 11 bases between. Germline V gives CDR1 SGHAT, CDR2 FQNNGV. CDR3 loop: CASSREGPEKLFF. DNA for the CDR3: TGTGCCAGCAGCCGGGAGGGTCCTGAAAAACTGTTTTTT.

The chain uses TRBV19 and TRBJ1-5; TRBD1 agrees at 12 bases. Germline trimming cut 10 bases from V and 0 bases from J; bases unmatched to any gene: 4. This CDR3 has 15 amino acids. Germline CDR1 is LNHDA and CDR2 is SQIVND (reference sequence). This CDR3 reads CATRDRGLSNQPQHF. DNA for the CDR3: TGTGCCACCCGGGACAGGGGGCTTAGCAATCAGCCCCAGCATTTT.

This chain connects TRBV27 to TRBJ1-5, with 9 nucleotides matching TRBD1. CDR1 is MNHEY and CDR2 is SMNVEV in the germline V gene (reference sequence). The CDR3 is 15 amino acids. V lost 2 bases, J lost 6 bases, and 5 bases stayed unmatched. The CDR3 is CASSLATGGSQPQHF. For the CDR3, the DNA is TGTGCCAGCAGTTTAGCGACAGGGGGGAGTCAGCCCCAGCATTTT.

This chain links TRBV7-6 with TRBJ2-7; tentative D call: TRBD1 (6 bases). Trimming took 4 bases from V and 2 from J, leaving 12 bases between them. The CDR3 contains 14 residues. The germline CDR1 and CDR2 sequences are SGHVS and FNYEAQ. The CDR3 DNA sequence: TGTGCCAGCAGCTCCCAGACAGGTACCTACGAGCAGTACTTC. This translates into CASSSQTGTYEQYF.

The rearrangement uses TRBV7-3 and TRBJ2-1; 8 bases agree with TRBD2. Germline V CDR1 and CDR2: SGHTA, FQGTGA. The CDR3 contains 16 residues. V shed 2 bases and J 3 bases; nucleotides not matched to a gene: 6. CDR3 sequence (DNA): TGTGCCAGCAGCTTATCAGCGGGAGCGATCTACAATGAGCAGTTCTTC. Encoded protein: CASSLSAGAIYNEQFF.

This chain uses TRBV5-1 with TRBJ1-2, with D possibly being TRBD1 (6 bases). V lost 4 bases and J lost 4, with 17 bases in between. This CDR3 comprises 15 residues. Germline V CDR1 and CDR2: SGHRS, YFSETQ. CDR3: CASSPPGQPTYGYTF. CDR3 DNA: TGCGCCAGCAGCCCACCCGGACAGCCGACCTATGGCTACACCTTC.

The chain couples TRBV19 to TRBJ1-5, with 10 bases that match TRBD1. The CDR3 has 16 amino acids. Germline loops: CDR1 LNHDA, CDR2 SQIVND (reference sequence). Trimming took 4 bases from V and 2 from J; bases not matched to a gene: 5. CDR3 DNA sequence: TGTGCCAGTAGTACGGGGGGACAGGGGCGCAATCAGCCCCAGCATTTT. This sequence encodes CASSTGGQGRNQPQHF.

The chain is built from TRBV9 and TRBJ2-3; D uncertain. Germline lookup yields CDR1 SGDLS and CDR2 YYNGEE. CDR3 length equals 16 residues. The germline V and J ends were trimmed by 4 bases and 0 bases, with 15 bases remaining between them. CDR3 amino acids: CASSLRLYSSTDTQYF. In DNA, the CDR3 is TGTGCCAGCAGCCTGAGACTGTACTCAAGCACAGATACGCAGTATTTT.

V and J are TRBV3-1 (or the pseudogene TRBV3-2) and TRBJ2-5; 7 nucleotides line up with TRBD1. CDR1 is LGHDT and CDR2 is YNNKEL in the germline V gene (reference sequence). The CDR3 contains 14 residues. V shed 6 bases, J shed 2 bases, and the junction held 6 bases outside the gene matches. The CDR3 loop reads CASRTGYGQETQYF. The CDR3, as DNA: TGTGCCAGCAGGACAGGGTATGGACAAGAGACCCAGTACTTC.

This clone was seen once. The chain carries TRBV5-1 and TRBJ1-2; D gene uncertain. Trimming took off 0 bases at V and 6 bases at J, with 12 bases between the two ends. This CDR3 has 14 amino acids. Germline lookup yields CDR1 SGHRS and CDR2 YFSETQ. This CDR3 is CASSLVVTGDGYTF. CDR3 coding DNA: TGCGCCAGCAGCTTGGTTGTGACCGGGGATGGCTACACCTTC.

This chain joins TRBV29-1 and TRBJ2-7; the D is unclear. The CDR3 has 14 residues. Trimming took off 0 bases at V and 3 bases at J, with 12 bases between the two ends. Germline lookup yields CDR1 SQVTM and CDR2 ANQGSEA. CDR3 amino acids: CSVEDLSGNYEQYF. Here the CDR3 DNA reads TGCAGCGTTGAAGACCTGTCAGGAAACTACGAGCAGTACTTC.

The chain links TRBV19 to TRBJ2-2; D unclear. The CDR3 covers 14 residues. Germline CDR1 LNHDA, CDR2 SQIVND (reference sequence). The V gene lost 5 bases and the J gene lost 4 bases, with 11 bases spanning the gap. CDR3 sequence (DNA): TGTGCCAGTAGTCCTCAGTCCCCCACCGGGGAGCTGTTTTTT. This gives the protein CASSPQSPTGELFF.

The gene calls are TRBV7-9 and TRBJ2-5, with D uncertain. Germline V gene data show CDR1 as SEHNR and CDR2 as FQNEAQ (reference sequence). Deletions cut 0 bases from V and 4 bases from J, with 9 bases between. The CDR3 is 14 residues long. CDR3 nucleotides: TGTGCCAGCAGCTTAGCGCGCGGTGGAGAGACCCAGTACTTC. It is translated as CASSLARGGETQYF.

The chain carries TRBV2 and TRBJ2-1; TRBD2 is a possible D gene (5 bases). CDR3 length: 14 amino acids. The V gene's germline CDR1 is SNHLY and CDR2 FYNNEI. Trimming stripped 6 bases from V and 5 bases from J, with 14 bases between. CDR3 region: CASSPPSGHNEQFF. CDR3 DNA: TGTGCCAGCAGCCCGCCCAGCGGACACAATGAGCAGTTCTTC.